This T cell receptor beta chain was found in a study of control samples from healthy donors and cancer patients. Data came from immunoSEQ multiplex PCR; TCRdb stores just in-frame clones and leaves some out. The sample lists 60,000 to 100,000 clones; around 91% were seen once. V dropped 4 bases and J dropped 4 bases, with 14 bases sitting between them. The CDR3 consists of 14 residues. Germline assignment: CDR1 ENHRY and CDR2 SYGVKD. The rearrangement uses TRBV10-3 and TRBJ2-7; D unclear. Source material: blood. This TCR derives from a man aged 50 or older in good health. The CDR3 loop reads CAISGRGTVYEQYF. In DNA form, the CDR3 reads TGTGCCATCAGTGGCCGCGGCACAGTATACGAGCAGTACTTC.